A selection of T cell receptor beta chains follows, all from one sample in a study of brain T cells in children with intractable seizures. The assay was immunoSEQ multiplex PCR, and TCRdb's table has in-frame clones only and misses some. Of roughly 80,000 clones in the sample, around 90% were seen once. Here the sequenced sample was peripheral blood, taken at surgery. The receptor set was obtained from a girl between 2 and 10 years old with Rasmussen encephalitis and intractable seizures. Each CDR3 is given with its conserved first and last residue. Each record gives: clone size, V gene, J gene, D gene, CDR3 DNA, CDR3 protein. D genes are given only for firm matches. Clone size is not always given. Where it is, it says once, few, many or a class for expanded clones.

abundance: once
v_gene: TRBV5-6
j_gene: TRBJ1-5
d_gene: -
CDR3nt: TGTGCCAGCAGCCCATGGTGGGGCCAGTGGAGCAATCAGCCCCAGCATTTT
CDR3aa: CASSPWWGQWSNQPQHF

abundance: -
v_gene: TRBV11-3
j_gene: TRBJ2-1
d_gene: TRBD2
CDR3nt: TGTGCCAGCAGCGAAGGGACTAGCGGGAGCAATGAGCAGTTCTTC
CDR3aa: CASSEGTSGSNEQFF

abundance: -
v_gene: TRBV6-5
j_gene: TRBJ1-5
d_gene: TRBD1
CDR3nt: TGTGCCAGCAGAGGGGGACAGAGAAGCAATCAGCCCCAGCATTTT
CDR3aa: CASRGGQRSNQPQHF

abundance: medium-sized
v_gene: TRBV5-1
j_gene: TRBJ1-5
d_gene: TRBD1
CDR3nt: TGCGCCAGCAGCGACGGACAGGGCGATAATCAGCCCCAGCATTTT
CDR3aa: CASSDGQGDNQPQHF

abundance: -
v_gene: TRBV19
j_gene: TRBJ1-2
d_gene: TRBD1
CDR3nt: TGTGCCAGTAGTAACCCGGGACAGGGAAACTATGGCTACACCTTC
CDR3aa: CASSNPGQGNYGYTF

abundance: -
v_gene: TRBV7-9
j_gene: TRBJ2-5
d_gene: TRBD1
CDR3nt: TGTGCCAGCAGCTTCCATATGACAGGGCAGGGGGAGACCCAGTACTTC
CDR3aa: CASSFHMTGQGETQYF

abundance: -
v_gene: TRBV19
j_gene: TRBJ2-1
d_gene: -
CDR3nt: TGTGCCAGTAGTAAAGGCAGTGGGGCCAATGAGCAGTTCTTC
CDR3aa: CASSKGSGANEQFF

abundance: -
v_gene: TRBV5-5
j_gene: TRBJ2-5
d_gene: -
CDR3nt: TGTGCCAGCAGCTTGCAGGGGGGAGAGACCCAGTACTTC
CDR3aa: CASSLQGGETQYF

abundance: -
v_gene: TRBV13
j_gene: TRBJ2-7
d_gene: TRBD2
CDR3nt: TGTGCCAGCAGCTTAGCTCTAGCGGGATACGAGCAGTACTTC
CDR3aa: CASSLALAGYEQYF

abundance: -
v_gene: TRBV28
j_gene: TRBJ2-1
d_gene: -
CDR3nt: TGTGCCAGCAGTATACGACTAGATCGGGAGCAGTTCTTC
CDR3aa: CASSIRLDREQFF

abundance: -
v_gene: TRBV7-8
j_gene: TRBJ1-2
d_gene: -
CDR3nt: TGTGCCAGCAGCTCGACAGGATTCTCTAACTATGGCTACACCTTC
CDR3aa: CASSSTGFSNYGYTF

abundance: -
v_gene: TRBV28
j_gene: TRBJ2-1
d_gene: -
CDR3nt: TGTGCCAGCAGAAATACGGGGCAGGGAGTCGACAATGAGCAGTTCTTC
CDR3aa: CASRNTGQGVDNEQFF

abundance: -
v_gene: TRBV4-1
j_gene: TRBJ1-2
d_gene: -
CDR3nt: TGCGCCAGCAGCCAAGTTGGCTGGGACAACTATGGCTACACCTTC
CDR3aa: CASSQVGWDNYGYTF

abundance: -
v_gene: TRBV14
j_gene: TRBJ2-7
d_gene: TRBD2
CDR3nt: TGTGCCAGCAGCCCGACGGGGGGGTCCTACGAGCAGTACTTC
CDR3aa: CASSPTGGSYEQYF

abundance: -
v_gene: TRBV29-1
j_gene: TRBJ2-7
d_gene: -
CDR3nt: TGCAGCGTTGAACCAGATCTCCTTTCCTACGAGCAGTACTTC
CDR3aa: CSVEPDLLSYEQYF

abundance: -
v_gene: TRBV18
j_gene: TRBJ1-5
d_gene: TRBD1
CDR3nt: TGTGCCAGCTCACTGGGACAGGGGCTAGGACAGCCCCAGCATTTT
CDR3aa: CASSLGQGLGQPQHF

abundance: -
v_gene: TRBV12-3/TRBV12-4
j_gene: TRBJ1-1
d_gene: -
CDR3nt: TGTGCCAGCAGTTTTTGGGGAAACACTGAAGCTTTCTTT
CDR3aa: CASSFWGNTEAFF

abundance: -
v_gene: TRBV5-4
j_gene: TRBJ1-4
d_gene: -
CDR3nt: TGTGCCAGCAGCCCCAACCAGGCCATCGAAAAACTGTTTTTT
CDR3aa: CASSPNQAIEKLFF

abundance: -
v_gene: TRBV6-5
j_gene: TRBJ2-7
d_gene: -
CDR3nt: TGTGCCAGCAGTTACGCGGCTCGGACCCGCGAGCAGTACTTC
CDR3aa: CASSYAARTREQYF

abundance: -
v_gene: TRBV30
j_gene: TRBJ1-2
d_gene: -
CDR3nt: TGTGCCTGGAGTTCCCCTCCCCGGTTCTATGGCTACACCTTC
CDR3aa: CAWSSPPRFYGYTF

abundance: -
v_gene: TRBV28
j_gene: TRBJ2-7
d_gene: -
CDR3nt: TGTGCCAGCAGCCGGACCGGGACGGGGGCCTTATTC
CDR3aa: CASSRTGTGALF

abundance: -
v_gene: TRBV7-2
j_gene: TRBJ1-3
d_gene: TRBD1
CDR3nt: TGTGCCAGCAGCATACGGACAGGGCCTGGAAACACCATATATTTT
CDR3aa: CASSIRTGPGNTIYF

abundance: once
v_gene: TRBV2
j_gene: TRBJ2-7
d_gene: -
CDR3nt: TGTGCCAGCCGGACAGCGACCTACGAGCAGTACTTC
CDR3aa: CASRTATYEQYF

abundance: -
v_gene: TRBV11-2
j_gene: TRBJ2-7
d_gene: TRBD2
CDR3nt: TGTGCCAGCCGGGCCCTTAGCGGGAGGGCGTTGGAGGAGCAGTACTTC
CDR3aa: CASRALSGRALEEQYF

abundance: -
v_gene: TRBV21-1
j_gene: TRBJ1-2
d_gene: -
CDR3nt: TGTGCCAGCAGCACAGGGGGGGACCTACCGGATGGCTACACCTTC
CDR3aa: CASSTGGDLPDGYTF

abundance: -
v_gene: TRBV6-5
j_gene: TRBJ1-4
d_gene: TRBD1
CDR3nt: TGTGCCAGCAGATCGGACAGGGTGGCAAAACTGTTTTTT
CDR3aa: CASRSDRVAKLFF

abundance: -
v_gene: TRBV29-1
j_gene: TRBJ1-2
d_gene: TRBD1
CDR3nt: TGCAGCGTTGAAGCCGGGACAGGGGACTATGGCTACACCTTC
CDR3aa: CSVEAGTGDYGYTF

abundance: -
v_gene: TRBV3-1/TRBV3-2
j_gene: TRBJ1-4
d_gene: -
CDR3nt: TGTGCCAGCAGCCAGAGCAGGTTTAATGAAAAACTGTTTTTT
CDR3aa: CASSQSRFNEKLFF

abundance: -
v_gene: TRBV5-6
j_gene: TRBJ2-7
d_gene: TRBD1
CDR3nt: TGTGCCAGCAGCTTGGGGGTTTGGACAGGGAGTACCTACGAGCAGTACTTC
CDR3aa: CASSLGVWTGSTYEQYF

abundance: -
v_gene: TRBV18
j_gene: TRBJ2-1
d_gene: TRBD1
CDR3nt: TGTGCCAGCTCACCACAGAGACAGGGCTACAATGAGCAGTTCTTC
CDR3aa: CASSPQRQGYNEQFF

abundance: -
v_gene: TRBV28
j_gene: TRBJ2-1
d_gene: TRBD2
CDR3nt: TGTGCCAGCAGTCGCAGCGGGAGTCGCTTGAATGAGCAGTTCTTC
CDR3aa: CASSRSGSRLNEQFF

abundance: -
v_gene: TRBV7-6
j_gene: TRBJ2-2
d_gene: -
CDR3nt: TGTGCCAGCAGCTTAGAAGTGGGGAACACCGGGGAGCTGTTTTTT
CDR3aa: CASSLEVGNTGELFF